Many counts were recorded for the clone carrying this T cell receptor beta chain. No antigen is known for it. The sample originates from a study of CD8 T cells in ankylosing spondylitis. Study-wide results and caveats: Eight or nine highly homologous variants formed a TCR beta motif that appeared characteristic of ankylosing spondylitis blood. Disease-linked clones reportedly showed significant enrichment in matched ankylosing spondylitis synovial fluid. Clones linked with disease were CD8+ and fairly uncommon in the peripheral blood.

With 0 bases removed from V and 7 bases from J, the gap between germline ends came to 13 bases. The CDR3 sequence is 15 residues long. Germline CDR1 and CDR2: LGHDT and YNNKEL (reference sequence). Using its own MiXCR run on the 5' RACE reads, TCRdb lists one record per CDR3 protein. Among 200,000 to 250,000 distinct CDR3 sequences, about 26% were seen once, and the ten largest hold 6.6%. The J gene is TRBJ2-1, the V gene TRBV3-1, with D possibly being TRBD1 (6 bases). The specimen sequenced was blood, either unsorted or a sorted T cell fraction (not recorded which). The receptor's source is a male donor with ankylosing spondylitis or in good health (not recorded which). The CDR3 is CASSQDATGRNEQFF. The CDR3 DNA is TGTGCCAGCAGCCAAGACGCGACAGGTAGGAATGAGCAGTTCTTC.